This TCR beta chain was sequenced during a study of type 1 and type 2 diabetes patients. Amplification started from genomic DNA. The TCR beta CDR3 region was amplified using 30 forward and 13 reverse primers. Using its own MiXCR run on the multiplex PCR reads, TCRdb lists one record per CDR3 protein. The sample lists about 270,000 distinct CDR3 sequences; over 45% were seen once. With respect to this clonotype: Its antigen is currently unknown.

The CDR3 runs to 14 residues. Germline V CDR1 and CDR2: SGDLS, YYNGEE. The germline V and J ends were trimmed by 0 bases and 5 bases, with 11 bases remaining between them. Study-wide results and limits: Type 2 diabetes repertoires were more diverse than type 1 diabetes repertoires.

The TCR comes from a young man with type 2 diabetes. V gene TRBV9 combines with J gene TRBJ1-1; D might be TRBD1 (5 bases). Material for sequencing was peripheral blood mononuclear cells (PBMCs). The CDR3 DNA sequence: TGTGCCAGCAGCGTAGGGGGCGAAAAAACTGAAGCTTTCTTT. It is translated as CASSVGGEKTEAFF.